This T cell receptor (beta chain) was observed in a study of breast tumors, draining lymph nodes, adjacent tissues. This clonotype was seen many times. Using its own MiXCR run on the multiplex PCR reads, TCRdb lists one record per CDR3 protein. The data show fewer than 150,000 distinct CDR3 sequences, over 20% seen once. Breast cancer patients provided tissue from their axillary draining lymph nodes. This TCR was recovered from a female donor with breast cancer. Some clones in this sample may be carry-over from other donors' samples. Material for sequencing was axillary lymph node tissue.

The CDR3 region is CASSHTGDSSEQYF. The CDR3 nucleotides are TGTGCCAGCAGTCATACAGGGGATTCTTCCGAGCAGTACTTC. The V call is TRBV27, the J call TRBJ2-7, with 7 bases fitting TRBD1. CDR1 is MNHEY, CDR2 SMNVEV, per germline (reference sequence). The CDR3 runs to 14 residues. J lost 6 bases, V lost 5 bases, and 10 bases had no gene match.